The 19 T cell receptor beta chains below were found in one sample sequenced in a study of blood T cell dynamics during melanoma immunotherapy. The sample's time point: pre-treatment baseline. Measured with immunoSEQ multiplex PCR; TCRdb has only the in-frame clones, and not every one. The sample contains about 13,000 clones, roughly nine tenths of which appear only once. The sequencing here drew on blood, taken from a patient treated with checkpoint blockade. Receptors originate from a human donor with melanoma.

The V gene is TRBV28, the J gene TRBJ1-5, with 9 nucleotides matching TRBD1. Looked up from germline, CDR1 is MDHEN and CDR2 is SYDVKM. The ends lost 3 bases at V and 7 bases at J; junction bases unmatched: 10. This CDR3 has 16 amino acids. The CDR3 DNA reads TGTGCCAGCAGTTTTATTTGGGGACAGGGAAGGCAGCCCCAGCATTTT. It translates to CASSFIWGQGRQPQHF.

The rearrangement links TRBV7-9 to TRBJ1-2; maybe TRBD1 (6 bases). V was trimmed by 0 bases and J by 0 bases, leaving 8 bases between them. The CDR3 runs to 15 residues. From germline, CDR1 is SEHNR and CDR2 FQNEAQ (reference sequence). CDR3 bases: TGTGCCAGCAGCTTAGCGACAGGAACTAACTATGGCTACACCTTC. Translated, it gives CASSLATGTNYGYTF.

V and J are TRBV18 and TRBJ2-1; TRBD2 agrees at 8 bases. Germline V gene lookup returns CDR1 KGHSH and CDR2 LQKENI. With V trimmed by 4 bases and J by 7 bases, 9 bases remained unmatched. There are 15 residues in the CDR3. CDR3 amino acids: CASSRTSGEGNEQFF. In DNA, the CDR3 is TGTGCCAGCTCACGTACTAGCGGAGAGGGGAATGAGCAGTTCTTC.

The V call is TRBV5-1, the J call TRBJ2-1, with TRBD2 identical over 9 bases. The length of the CDR3 is 16 residues. With V trimmed by 1 base and J by 0 bases, 2 bases remained unmatched. Germline loops: CDR1 SGHRS, CDR2 YFSETQ. CDR3 DNA sequence: TGCGCCAGCAGCTTGCTAGCGGGGAGCTCCTACAATGAGCAGTTCTTC. Translated: CASSLLAGSSYNEQFF. Full variable domain (outside the CDR3, taken from reference TRBV5-1 and TRBJ2-1): KAGVTQTPRYLIKTRGQQVTLSCSPISGHRSVSWYQQTPGQGLQFLFEYFSETQRNKGNFPGRFSGRQFSNSRSEMNVSTLELGDSALYLCASSLLAGSSYNEQFFGPGTRLTVL.

CDR3 in amino acids: CASSPKRAGPYYGYTF. The CDR3 nucleotides read TGTGCCAGCAGCCCCAAGCGAGCGGGGCCCTACTATGGCTACACCTTC. V gene TRBV5-4 combines with J gene TRBJ1-2, with D perhaps TRBD1 (5 bases). The CDR3 is 16 residues long. Germline V CDR1 and CDR2: SGHNT, YYREEE (reference sequence). Trimming cost V 4 bases and J 3 bases, with 19 bases left between them.

The chain recombines TRBV13 with TRBJ2-1; 9 bases match TRBD1. The V gene end was trimmed by 5 bases and the J gene end by 2 bases; junction bases not matched to a gene: 7. Germline V gene lookup returns CDR1 PRHDT and CDR2 FYEKMQ (reference sequence). CDR3 length: 16 amino acids. The CDR3 region is CASSPGQGITYNEQFF. The CDR3 DNA follows: TGTGCCAGCAGCCCTGGACAGGGGATCACCTACAATGAGCAGTTCTTC.

This clone was seen only once. This sequence joins TRBV19 and TRBJ1-1; D remains unclear. Germline CDR1 LNHDA, CDR2 SQIVND (reference sequence). V dropped 0 bases and J dropped 8 bases, with 13 bases sitting between them. CDR3 length: 14 residues. CDR3 nucleotides: TGTGCCAGTAGTATAGATTCTTTCCGGCCCGAAGCTTTCTTT. This gives the protein CASSIDSFRPEAFF. Full variable domain (rest looked up from reference TRBV19 and TRBJ1-1): DGGITQSPKYLFRKEGQNVTLSCEQNLNHDAMYWYRQDPGQGLRLIYYSQIVNDFQKGDIAEGYSVSREKKESFPLTVTSAQKNPTAFYLCASSIDSFRPEAFFGQGTRLTVV.

The chain carries TRBV12-5 and TRBJ1-1; D gene ambiguous. Germline CDR1 and CDR2: LGHNT and FRNRAP. This CDR3 has 13 residues. V gave up 7 bases and J gave up 1 base, with 10 bases separating them. The CDR3 coding sequence is TGTGCTAGTGCCCTGCTGGGGAACACTGAAGCTTTCTTT. It codes for CASALLGNTEAFF.

DNA of the CDR3: TGCGCCAGCAGCTTGGTGGGGCTAGGGTATGGCTACACCTTC. This codes for CASSLVGLGYGYTF. V is TRBV5-1 and J is TRBJ1-2, with a weak D call TRBD1 (5 bases). The CDR3 is 14 amino acids. Trimming took 0 bases from V and 5 from J, leaving 11 bases between them. Looked up from germline, CDR1 is SGHRS and CDR2 is YFSETQ. Variable domain in full (rest from reference TRBV5-1 and TRBJ1-2): KAGVTQTPRYLIKTRGQQVTLSCSPISGHRSVSWYQQTPGQGLQFLFEYFSETQRNKGNFPGRFSGRQFSNSRSEMNVSTLELGDSALYLCASSLVGLGYGYTFGSGTRLTVV.

The V gene is TRBV7-8, the J gene TRBJ1-5; TRBD1 is a possible D gene (6 bases). This CDR3 comprises 18 residues. The V end lost 7 bases, the J end lost 0 bases, and 22 bases lay between the germline ends. CDR1 is SGHVS and CDR2 is FQNEAQ in the germline V gene. CDR3 in amino acids: CASTLTGERIYSNQPQHF. The CDR3 DNA reads as TGTGCCAGCACCTTGACAGGAGAAAGAATTTATAGCAATCAGCCCCAGCATTTT.

This clone has just one count. The rearrangement links TRBV27 to TRBJ2-4, with TRBD1 matching 9 bases. J was trimmed by 7 bases and V by 5 bases; bases with no gene match: 9. The CDR3 has 15 amino acids. The germline V gene has CDR1 MNHEY and CDR2 SMNVEV (reference sequence). In DNA form, the CDR3 reads TGTGCCAGCAGTACCTATCAGACAGGGGGGAACATTCAGTACTTC. Translated: CASSTYQTGGNIQYF.

The chain uses TRBV7-3 and TRBJ1-1; D is unresolved. Per germline, CDR1 SGHTA and CDR2 FQGTGA. Trimming left V 1 base short and J 0 bases short, with 9 bases between. CDR3 length equals 15 residues. CDR3: CASSLKAGLNTEAFF. DNA for the CDR3: TGTGCCAGCAGCTTAAAGGCGGGTTTGAACACTGAAGCTTTCTTT.

The rearrangement links TRBV29-1 to TRBJ1-4; TRBD1 matches 7 bases. V lost 4 bases to trimming and J lost 6 bases; unmatched junction nucleotides: 5. In germline, CDR1 is SQVTM, CDR2 ANQGSEA. This CDR3 has 13 residues. The chain's CDR3 is CSVGVGTDEKLFF. CDR3 coding DNA: TGCAGCGTTGGGGTTGGGACAGATGAAAAACTGTTTTTT.

The chain recombines TRBV4-1 with TRBJ2-2, with unresolved D. V lost 1 base and J lost 0, with 9 bases in between. Germline assignment: CDR1 MGHRA and CDR2 YSYEKL. This CDR3 has 16 amino acids. This CDR3 reads CASSQGSLPNTGELFF. CDR3 nucleotides: TGCGCCAGCAGCCAAGGATCCCTACCGAACACCGGGGAGCTGTTTTTT.

This sequence joins TRBV7-9 and TRBJ1-2; tentatively, D is TRBD1 (6 bases). CDR1 SEHNR and CDR2 FQNEAQ come from the germline V gene (reference sequence). This CDR3 is 15 amino acids long. V was clipped by 2 bases and J by 8 bases, with 18 bases between them. The CDR3 DNA reads as TGTGCCAGCAGCTTAAATAACGGGGGCGCAAGGGGCTACACCTTC. Translated, it gives CASSLNNGGARGYTF.

The chain uses TRBV5-4 and TRBJ2-2, with 7 bases identical to TRBD1. CDR1 and CDR2 (germline): SGHNT, YYREEE (reference sequence). The CDR3 has 16 residues. The V and J ends lost 5 bases and 0 bases, in that order; junction bases with no gene match: 7. The CDR3 sequence is CASRTGYGSNTGELFF. The CDR3 DNA is TGTGCCAGCAGGACAGGGTATGGCTCGAACACCGGGGAGCTGTTTTTT.

This chain links TRBV28 with TRBJ2-7; D gene uncertain. Germline assignment: CDR1 MDHEN and CDR2 SYDVKM. The CDR3 contains 14 residues. Trimming shortened V by 5 bases and J by 1 base, and 12 bases separated the two germline ends. The CDR3 coding sequence is TGTGCCAGCAGTCCTGCCGGGTCTTCCTACGAGCAGTACTTC. Translating it yields CASSPAGSSYEQYF.

The chain employs TRBV5-1 and TRBJ2-5, with 7 bases fitting TRBD1. V lost 4 bases and J lost 4; bases outside the gene matches: 7. From germline, CDR1 is SGHRS and CDR2 YFSETQ. The CDR3 is made up of 14 amino acids. The CDR3, as DNA: TGCGCCAGCAGCCACCTAGGGGGCGCAGAGACCCAGTACTTC. Translated: CASSHLGGAETQYF.

The rearrangement uses TRBV2 and TRBJ1-1; no clear D gene. This CDR3 spans 14 amino acids. The germline V gene encodes CDR1 SNHLY and CDR2 FYNNEI. V lost 3 bases, J lost 0 bases, and 8 bases lay in between. CDR3 coding DNA: TGTGCCAGCAGTGATAGGGCCTTGAACACTGAAGCTTTCTTT. Its translation: CASSDRALNTEAFF.